The T cell receptor (beta chain) under discussion was sequenced for a study of T cells in Graves' hyperthyroidism and ophthalmopathy. This clonotype was picked up a small number of times. Its target is not known. Mismatch with germline at one junction end may stem from a read error. TCR beta CDR3 sequences were amplified from RNA transcripts. The HTBI primer set served for first-round RT-PCR of the TCR CDR3. TCRdb ran MiXCR on the multiplex PCR reads and lists one entry per CDR3 protein. The sample holds 300,000 to 450,000 distinct CDR3 sequences, approximately 15% seen once. Study-level results: Also found in blood were most expanded thyroid clonotypes above 0.001.

CDR1 is MDHEN and CDR2 is SYDVKM in the germline V gene. The CDR3 runs 12 residues. This chain uses TRBV28 with TRBJ2-7, with D uncertain. This clonotype was sampled from a woman aged 30 to 39 with Graves' hyperthyroidism. The sequencing sample was made of blood. CDR3 residues: CASGRGSIIRAF. The CDR3 DNA sequence: TGTGCCAGCGGACGAGGCAGTATCATTCGGGCATTC.